This TCR beta chain was obtained from a study of shared clonotypes between healthy human individuals. Turning to the study itself: Plates per donor: three CD4 naive, three CD4 memory, two CD8 naive, one CD8 memory. The study's findings and limits: Relative to their counterparts shared across all four donors, non-shared clonotypes exhibited diminished generation probabilities. Among donors, the sharing of clonotypes was expected to be influenced by sequencing depth. Donor scarcity curtailed the genetic and exposure-history diversity represented herein.

The sample holds a few counts of this clone. Its cognate antigen is unknown. Here immunoSEQ multiplex PCR was the method, and the copy in TCRdb shows in-frame clones only, minus some. The data contain roughly 76,000 clones, around 57% of them seen just once; the ten biggest clones take up roughly half. Trimming removed 4 bases at V and 5 bases at J, with 5 bases between. Germline values: CDR1 ENHRY, CDR2 SYGVKD. The CDR3 spans 12 residues. Sample: memory CD8+ T cells sorted from blood. The subset is: CD45RO+ cells pooled with CCR7-negative TemRA cells. The chain combines TRBV10-3 with TRBJ2-2; no firm D call. This TCR came from a man aged 25 to 45 in good health. The DNA of the CDR3 is TGTGCCATCAGTGGGCAAACCGGGGAGCTGTTTTTT. Its translation is CAISGQTGELFF.